These T cell receptor beta chains were read from a single sample in a study of identical twins. In TCRdb, the 5' RACE reads were re-called with MiXCR into one record per CDR3 protein. The sample has just under 650,000 distinct CDR3 sequences; about 7.6% are singletons. The same sample was also used in a study of yellow fever vaccine responses in identical twins.

Input material: PBMCs. These receptors originate from a woman under 30 in good health. CDR3s include the opening cysteine and the closing phenylalanine or tryptophan. D genes are given only for firm matches. Clone size is not always given. Where it is, it says once, few, many or a class for expanded clones.

cdr3_aa: CASSSRGDSPLHF; cdr3_nt: TGTGCCAGCAGCTCCCGGGGGGATTCACCCCTCCACTTT; v_call: TRBV3-1; clone_size: few; j_call: TRBJ1-6; d_call: -
cdr3_aa: CASQHQSSYEQYF; cdr3_nt: TGTGCCAGCCAACACCAATCCTCCTACGAGCAGTACTTC; v_call: TRBV2; clone_size: -; j_call: TRBJ2-7; d_call: -
cdr3_aa: CASSHGQGTYNEQFF; cdr3_nt: TGCGCCAGCAGCCACGGACAGGGTACCTACAATGAGCAGTTCTTC; v_call: TRBV5-1; clone_size: many; j_call: TRBJ2-1; d_call: TRBD1
cdr3_aa: CSARDSDSSAIMAQYF; cdr3_nt: TGCAGTGCTAGAGATTCGGACTCAAGCGCCATTATGGCCCAGTACTTC; v_call: TRBV20-1; clone_size: -; j_call: TRBJ2-5; d_call: -
cdr3_aa: CASNLASLSGRFTDTQYF; cdr3_nt: TGTGCCAGCAACTTGGCCTCACTTAGCGGGAGGTTCACAGATACGCAGTATTTT; v_call: TRBV5-6; clone_size: many; j_call: TRBJ2-3; d_call: TRBD2
cdr3_aa: CASSSGQGGYEQYF; cdr3_nt: TGTGCCAGCAGTTCCGGACAGGGGGGATACGAGCAGTACTTC; v_call: TRBV5-1; clone_size: many; j_call: TRBJ2-7; d_call: TRBD1
cdr3_aa: CASSFSGGRWNTQYF; cdr3_nt: TGCGCCAGCAGCTTTTCCGGGGGGCGATGGAATACGCAGTATTTT; v_call: TRBV5-1; clone_size: few; j_call: TRBJ2-3; d_call: -
cdr3_aa: CASSLISGVYEQFF; cdr3_nt: TGTGCCAGCAGCTTGATTAGCGGGGTCTATGAGCAGTTCTTC; v_call: TRBV7-6; clone_size: -; j_call: TRBJ2-1; d_call: TRBD2
cdr3_aa: CASSSAGVRDTQYF; cdr3_nt: TGCGCCAGCAGCTCAGCGGGAGTGAGAGATACGCAGTATTTT; v_call: TRBV5-1; clone_size: -; j_call: TRBJ2-3; d_call: TRBD2
cdr3_aa: CASSPFAGAGRKNTEAFF; cdr3_nt: TGTGCCAGCAGCCCCTTCGCTGGGGCCGGGCGAAAGAACACTGAAGCTTTCTTT; v_call: TRBV11-1; clone_size: many; j_call: TRBJ1-1; d_call: -
cdr3_aa: CSASGTGIGQPQHF; cdr3_nt: TGCAGTGCTAGCGGTACAGGAATAGGTCAGCCCCAGCATTTT; v_call: TRBV20-1; clone_size: -; j_call: TRBJ1-5; d_call: -
cdr3_aa: CASRLAAYQETQYF; cdr3_nt: TGCGCCAGCAGGCTAGCGGCCTACCAAGAGACCCAGTACTTC; v_call: TRBV5-1; clone_size: many; j_call: TRBJ2-5; d_call: TRBD2
cdr3_aa: CASRRGDSSPGTEAFF; cdr3_nt: TGTGCCAGTCGACGAGGGGACAGCTCCCCTGGTACTGAAGCTTTCTTT; v_call: TRBV19; clone_size: -; j_call: TRBJ1-1; d_call: TRBD1
cdr3_aa: CASSLGLRSSYNEQFF; cdr3_nt: TGTGCCAGCAGTTTGGGTCTTCGGAGCTCCTACAATGAGCAGTTCTTC; v_call: TRBV28; clone_size: many; j_call: TRBJ2-1; d_call: -
cdr3_aa: CSVAGAGNEKLFF; cdr3_nt: TGCAGCGTTGCCGGGGCTGGAAATGAAAAACTGTTTTTT; v_call: TRBV29-1; clone_size: -; j_call: TRBJ1-4; d_call: -
cdr3_aa: CAINRGGRTEEQYF; cdr3_nt: TGTGCCATCAATCGCGGCGGGAGGACCGAGGAGCAGTACTTC; v_call: TRBV10-3; clone_size: few; j_call: TRBJ2-7; d_call: TRBD2
cdr3_aa: CASSQPRTSGSSYNEQFF; cdr3_nt: TGTGCCAGCAGCCAGCCTCGGACTAGCGGGAGCTCCTACAATGAGCAGTTCTTC; v_call: TRBV3-1; clone_size: many; j_call: TRBJ2-1; d_call: TRBD2
cdr3_aa: CASSGSGGLTDTQYF; cdr3_nt: TGCGCCAGCAGCGGCTCAGGGGGCCTAACAGATACGCAGTATTTT; v_call: TRBV5-1; clone_size: many; j_call: TRBJ2-3; d_call: TRBD1
cdr3_aa: CASSFAGENYGYTF; cdr3_nt: TGCGCCAGCAGCTTTGCAGGAGAAAACTATGGCTACACCTTC; v_call: TRBV5-1; clone_size: few; j_call: TRBJ1-2; d_call: -
cdr3_aa: CASSGLAGVESTQYF; cdr3_nt: TGTGCCAGCAGCGGACTAGCGGGGGTGGAATCTACGCAGTATTTT; v_call: TRBV9; clone_size: -; j_call: TRBJ2-3; d_call: TRBD2
cdr3_aa: CASSTRQGGNQPQHF; cdr3_nt: TGTGCCAGCAGTACGCGACAGGGGGGCAATCAGCCCCAGCATTTT; v_call: TRBV28; clone_size: few; j_call: TRBJ1-5; d_call: TRBD1
cdr3_aa: CASQKWEVNADTQYF; cdr3_nt: TGCGCCAGCCAAAAGTGGGAGGTTAATGCAGATACGCAGTATTTT; v_call: TRBV10-2; clone_size: few; j_call: TRBJ2-3; d_call: -
cdr3_aa: CSARPTGPPGEQYF; cdr3_nt: TGCAGTGCTAGACCCACAGGGCCCCCTGGCGAGCAGTACTTC; v_call: TRBV20-1; clone_size: -; j_call: TRBJ2-7; d_call: -
cdr3_aa: CASSGSRGVRTYEQYF; cdr3_nt: TGTGCCAGCAGCGGCTCGAGGGGCGTTCGAACCTACGAGCAGTACTTC; v_call: TRBV28; clone_size: -; j_call: TRBJ2-7; d_call: -
cdr3_aa: CASSVGLAGSYEQYF; cdr3_nt: TGTGCCAGCAGCGTAGGACTAGCGGGATCCTACGAGCAGTACTTC; v_call: TRBV9; clone_size: many; j_call: TRBJ2-7; d_call: TRBD2
cdr3_aa: CASSYQTDYNEQFF; cdr3_nt: TGTGCCAGCAGCTACCAAACAGATTACAATGAGCAGTTCTTC; v_call: TRBV13; clone_size: few; j_call: TRBJ2-1; d_call: -
cdr3_aa: CASSRSHTGVTDTQYF; cdr3_nt: TGCGCCAGCAGCCGCTCCCATACAGGGGTCACAGATACGCAGTATTTT; v_call: TRBV4-1; clone_size: many; j_call: TRBJ2-3; d_call: TRBD1
cdr3_aa: CATSRAAGAGNQPQHF; cdr3_nt: TGTGCCACCAGCAGGGCGGCGGGGGCAGGCAATCAGCCCCAGCATTTT; v_call: TRBV15; clone_size: few; j_call: TRBJ1-5; d_call: -
cdr3_aa: CASSLTLEGEQYF; cdr3_nt: TGTGCCAGTTCCCTGACTCTAGAGGGCGAGCAGTACTTC; v_call: TRBV19; clone_size: -; j_call: TRBJ2-7; d_call: -
cdr3_aa: CSAFPPGGAIDTQYF; cdr3_nt: TGCAGTGCTTTTCCCCCAGGGGGGGCCATCGATACGCAGTATTTT; v_call: TRBV20-1; clone_size: few; j_call: TRBJ2-3; d_call: -
cdr3_aa: CASSNPGMGNLQGTGSGANVLTF; cdr3_nt: TGCGCCAGCAGCAATCCTGGAATGGGAAATTTACAGGGGACGGGCTCTGGGGCCAACGTCCTGACTTTC; v_call: TRBV5-1; clone_size: few; j_call: TRBJ2-6; d_call: TRBD1
cdr3_aa: CASSATPLRGPWETQYF; cdr3_nt: TGTGCCAGCAGTGCCACCCCCCTCCGGGGCCCCTGGGAGACCCAGTACTTC; v_call: TRBV9; clone_size: -; j_call: TRBJ2-5; d_call: -
cdr3_aa: CASSPHEAGADTQYF; cdr3_nt: TGTGCCAGCAGCCCCCACGAAGCGGGAGCAGATACGCAGTATTTT; v_call: TRBV12-3/TRBV12-4; clone_size: many; j_call: TRBJ2-3; d_call: TRBD2
cdr3_aa: CASRIPGQLYNEQFF; cdr3_nt: TGTGCCAGCAGAATTCCGGGACAGCTATACAATGAGCAGTTCTTC; v_call: TRBV11-3; clone_size: once; j_call: TRBJ2-1; d_call: TRBD1
cdr3_aa: CASDGQAINEKLFF; cdr3_nt: TGTGCCAGCGATGGACAGGCTATTAATGAAAAACTGTTTTTT; v_call: TRBV2; clone_size: few; j_call: TRBJ1-4; d_call: TRBD1
cdr3_aa: CASPPGHEQYF; cdr3_nt: TGTGCCAGCCCCCCGGGCCACGAGCAGTACTTC; v_call: TRBV27; clone_size: few; j_call: TRBJ2-7; d_call: -
cdr3_aa: CASSWSRGVEQPQHF; cdr3_nt: TGTGCCAGCAGTTGGAGCCGGGGGGTTGAGCAGCCCCAGCATTTT; v_call: TRBV2; clone_size: many; j_call: TRBJ1-5; d_call: -
cdr3_aa: CSATTASGGNQPQHF; cdr3_nt: TGCAGTGCCACGACAGCCTCTGGCGGCAATCAGCCCCAGCATTTT; v_call: TRBV20-1; clone_size: -; j_call: TRBJ1-5; d_call: -
cdr3_aa: CASSFREDSRYEQYF; cdr3_nt: TGCGCCAGCAGCTTCCGGGAGGATAGCCGCTACGAGCAGTACTTC; v_call: TRBV5-1; clone_size: -; j_call: TRBJ2-7; d_call: TRBD2
cdr3_aa: CASSLGQGIGQPQHF; cdr3_nt: TGTGCCAGCAGCTTAGGTCAGGGGATTGGTCAGCCCCAGCATTTT; v_call: TRBV11-2; clone_size: many; j_call: TRBJ1-5; d_call: -
cdr3_aa: CASRAQGAPGTDTQYF; cdr3_nt: TGTGCCAGCAGAGCACAGGGGGCGCCGGGTACAGATACGCAGTATTTT; v_call: TRBV28; clone_size: few; j_call: TRBJ2-3; d_call: TRBD1
cdr3_aa: CASSPTGGRSYNEQFF; cdr3_nt: TGTGCCAGCAGCCCGACAGGGGGCCGGTCCTACAATGAGCAGTTCTTC; v_call: TRBV3-1; clone_size: -; j_call: TRBJ2-1; d_call: TRBD1
cdr3_aa: CASSSPTSGRDNEQFF; cdr3_nt: TGCGCCAGCAGCTCGCCTACTAGCGGGAGAGACAATGAGCAGTTCTTC; v_call: TRBV4-1; clone_size: -; j_call: TRBJ2-1; d_call: TRBD2
cdr3_aa: CSSIRETQYF; cdr3_nt: TGCAGCTCAATTCGGGAGACCCAGTACTTC; v_call: TRBV29-1; clone_size: few; j_call: TRBJ2-5; d_call: -
cdr3_aa: CASSPLAGGEINEQFF; cdr3_nt: TGTGCCAGCTCACCATTAGCGGGAGGGGAGATCAATGAGCAGTTCTTC; v_call: TRBV18; clone_size: -; j_call: TRBJ2-1; d_call: TRBD2
cdr3_aa: CATSRRGHPQPQHF; cdr3_nt: TGTGCCACCAGCAGGCGGGGACACCCTCAGCCCCAGCATTTT; v_call: TRBV15; clone_size: few; j_call: TRBJ1-5; d_call: -
cdr3_aa: CASSSSRTALDGYTF; cdr3_nt: TGTGCCAGCAGTTCCTCGCGGACAGCTCTCGATGGCTACACCTTC; v_call: TRBV6-5; clone_size: -; j_call: TRBJ1-2; d_call: -